A selection of T cell receptor beta chains follows, all from one sample in a study of cytomegalovirus exposure and HLA in healthy donors. Only in-frame clones appear in the TCRdb table, and some are missing; sequencing was by immunoSEQ multiplex PCR. The sample has roughly 100,000 clones, about 70% seen once. Sequencing was done on a sample of PBMCs. The receptors were gathered from a man aged 25 to 45 in good health and CMV-seronegative. Both conserved end residues are trimmed from each CDR3.

V	J	CDR3
TRBV27	TRBJ2-3	ASSFLGGSGGIDTQY
TRBV4-3	TRBJ2-7	ASSHSSGTGNYYEQY
TRBV7-9	TRBJ2-3	ASSPGALTDTQY
TRBV6-5	TRBJ1-2	ASSYRQGRGYT
TRBV7-3	TRBJ2-3	ASSLKGIGGGPDTQY
TRBV9	TRBJ2-5	ASSVGGGTQY
TRBV28	TRBJ1-5	ASSFSGNQPQH
TRBV9	TRBJ1-2	ASSVDGGSDYGYT
TRBV2	TRBJ2-5	ASKAQIQETQY
TRBV5-1	TRBJ2-3	ASSVGTSGSKDTQY
TRBV28	TRBJ2-5	ASSWASGRETQY
TRBV7-2	TRBJ2-1	ASSLSLAGGNEQF
TRBV2	TRBJ2-2	ASSYTGAGGTGELF
TRBV7-2	TRBJ2-4	ASSRGGSAKNIQY
TRBV15	TRBJ1-2	ATSREGAVEGYT
TRBV5-1	TRBJ2-7	ASSLLQGTDEQY
TRBV6-5	NA	ASSYGSSGSFYEQY
TRBV13	TRBJ2-7	ASSLWDNGEQY
TRBV2	TRBJ1-5	ASSGAGAQH
TRBV5-1	TRBJ2-3	ASSTARGSGTDTQY
TRBV29-1	TRBJ2-1	SVEDWAPGTGYGPFNNEQF
TRBV4-2	TRBJ2-5	ASSQDWGLQETQY
TRBV20-1	TRBJ2-4	SVSSDIQY
TRBV7-2	TRBJ1-1	ASSLYTGVGIEAF
TRBV11-1	TRBJ2-5	ASSFSGGFRETQY
TRBV19	TRBJ2-7	ASKLTGVGEQY
TRBV5-4	TRBJ1-2	ASSLGQGDYGYT
TRBV4-3	TRBJ2-3	ASSQDLTSGSQDTQY
TRBV27	TRBJ2-1	ASSLIQVTYNEQF
TRBV19	TRBJ1-5	ASSSSGTGNQPQH
TRBV2	TRBJ2-1	ASSERTGGSYNEQF